This TCR beta chain was sequenced for a study of control samples from healthy donors and cancer patients. From germline, CDR1 is SSHAT and CDR2 FNYEAQ (reference sequence). The germline V and J ends were trimmed by 1 base and 4 bases, with 5 bases remaining between them. The CDR3 runs to 13 residues. Profiled with immunoSEQ multiplex PCR; TCRdb holds only in-frame clones, not every one. This table has 170,000 or so clones, more than 85% appearing once. This chain uses TRBV7-7 with TRBJ1-5, with unresolved D. The source of this sequence is a middle-aged woman in good health. Specimen: blood. CDR3 sequence reads: CASSLGPNQPQHF. The CDR3, as DNA: TGTGCCAGCAGCTTAGGACCGAATCAGCCCCAGCATTTT.